This TCR beta chain was found in a study of cytomegalovirus exposure and HLA in healthy donors. Notes on the study in general: Later analysis identified a missense DCLRE1C variant that was linked to TCR beta V- and J-gene trimming. The HLA-A and HLA-B alleles of most subjects were reportedly predicted accurately from TCR beta sequences. Earlier results showed most TCR beta V segments being productive about 87% or about 30% of the time.

Germline CDR1 MNHNY, CDR2 SVGAGI (reference sequence). The CDR3 extends over 13 amino acids. Deletions cut 8 bases from V and 14 bases from J, with 19 bases between. Primers: 60 Vbeta forward and 13 Jbeta reverse. TCRdb's table, derived via immunoSEQ multiplex PCR, lists solely in-frame clones and lacks some. The top ten hold 5% to 7% of the sample, which has some 170,000 clones, nearly 80% seen once. Comment on this clone: Its target is not known.

The receptor's source is a man aged 40-55 years in good health and CMV-seropositive. The sample consisted of PBMCs. The chain recombines TRBV6-6 with TRBJ1-6; tentatively, D is TRBD1 (5 bases). This chain's CDR3 is CASLLGQGGTLHF. The CDR3 DNA reads as TGTGCCAGCCTTTTGGGGCAGGGAGGGACCCTCCACTTT.